This TCR beta chain originates from a study of CD8 T cells in ankylosing spondylitis. This CDR3 is 14 amino acids long. Losses at the gene ends were 4 bases for V and 1 base for J; bases not matched to a gene: 4. The germline V gene has CDR1 MNHEY and CDR2 SMNVEV (reference sequence). Study-level findings and limits: CD8+ by phenotype, disease-linked clones were relatively rare in peripheral blood. Eight highly homologous variants formed a TCR beta motif that appeared characteristic of ankylosing spondylitis blood.

TCRdb re-called the 5' RACE reads through MiXCR, storing one row per CDR3 protein. The sample contains some 40,000 distinct CDR3 sequences, about 9.4% of which appear only once. This clonotype was observed many times. Its antigen remains unknown. This sequence originates from a male donor with ankylosing spondylitis or in good health (not recorded which). The sequenced sample was blood, either unsorted or a sorted T cell fraction (not recorded which). J is TRBJ2-7 and V is TRBV27, with TRBD1 matching over 7 bases. The CDR3 DNA reads as TGTGCCAGCAGTTCCGGACAGGAGTCCTACGAGCAGTACTTC. It translates to CASSSGQESYEQYF.